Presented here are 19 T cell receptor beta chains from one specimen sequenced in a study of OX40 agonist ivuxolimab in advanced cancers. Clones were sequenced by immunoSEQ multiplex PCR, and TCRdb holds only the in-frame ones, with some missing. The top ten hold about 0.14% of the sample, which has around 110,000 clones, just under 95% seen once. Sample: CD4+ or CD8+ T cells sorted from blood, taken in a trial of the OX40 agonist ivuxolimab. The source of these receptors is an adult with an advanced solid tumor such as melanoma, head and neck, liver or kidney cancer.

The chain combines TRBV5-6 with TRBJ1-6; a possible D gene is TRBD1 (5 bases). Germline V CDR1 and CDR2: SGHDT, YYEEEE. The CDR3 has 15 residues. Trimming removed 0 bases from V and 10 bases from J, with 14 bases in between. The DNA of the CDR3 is TGTGCCAGCAGCTTGGGGCAGGGTGTAAGATCACCCCTCCACTTT. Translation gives CASSLGQGVRSPLHF.

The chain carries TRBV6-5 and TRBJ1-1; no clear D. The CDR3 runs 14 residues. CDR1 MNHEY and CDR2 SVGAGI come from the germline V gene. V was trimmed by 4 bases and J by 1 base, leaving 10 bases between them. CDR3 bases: TGTGCCAGCAGTTCCCGTTCCAAGAACACTGAAGCTTTCTTT. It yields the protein CASSSRSKNTEAFF.

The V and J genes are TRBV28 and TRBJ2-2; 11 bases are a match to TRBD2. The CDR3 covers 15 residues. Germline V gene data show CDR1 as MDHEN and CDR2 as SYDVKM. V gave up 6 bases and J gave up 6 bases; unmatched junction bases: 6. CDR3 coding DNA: TGTGCCAGCAGCCTACTAGCGGGAGTGGCCGGGGAGCTGTTTTTT. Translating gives CASSLLAGVAGELFF.

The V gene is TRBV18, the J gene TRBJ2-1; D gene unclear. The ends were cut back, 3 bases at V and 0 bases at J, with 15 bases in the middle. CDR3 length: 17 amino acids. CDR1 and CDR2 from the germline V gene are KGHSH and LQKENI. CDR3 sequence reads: CASSPRNRPSSYNEQFF. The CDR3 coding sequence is TGTGCCAGCTCACCGAGAAATCGACCCAGCTCCTACAATGAGCAGTTCTTC.

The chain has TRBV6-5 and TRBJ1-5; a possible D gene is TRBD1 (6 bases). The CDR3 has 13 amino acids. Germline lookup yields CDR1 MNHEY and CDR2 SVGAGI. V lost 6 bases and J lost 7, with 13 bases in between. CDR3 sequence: CASSYNREQPQHF. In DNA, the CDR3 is TGTGCCAGCAGCTATAACAGGGAACAGCCCCAGCATTTT.

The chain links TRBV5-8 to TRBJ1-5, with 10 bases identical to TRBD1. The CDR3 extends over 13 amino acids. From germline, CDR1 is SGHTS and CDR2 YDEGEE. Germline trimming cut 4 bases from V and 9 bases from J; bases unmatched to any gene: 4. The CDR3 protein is CASSLTGGGPQHF. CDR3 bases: TGTGCCAGCAGCCTGACAGGGGGCGGGCCCCAGCATTTT. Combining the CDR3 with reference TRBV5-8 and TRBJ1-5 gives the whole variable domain EAGVTQSPTHLIKTRGQQATLRCSPISGHTSVYWYQQALGLGLQFLLWYDEGEERNRGNFPPRFSGRQFPNYSSELNVNALELEDSALYLCASSLTGGGPQHFGDGTRLSIL.

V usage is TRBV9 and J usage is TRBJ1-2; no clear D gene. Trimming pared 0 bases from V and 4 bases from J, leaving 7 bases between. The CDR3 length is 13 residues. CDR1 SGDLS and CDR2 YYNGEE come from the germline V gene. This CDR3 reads CASSVAHFYGYTF. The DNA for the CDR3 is TGTGCCAGCAGCGTAGCACACTTCTATGGCTACACCTTC.

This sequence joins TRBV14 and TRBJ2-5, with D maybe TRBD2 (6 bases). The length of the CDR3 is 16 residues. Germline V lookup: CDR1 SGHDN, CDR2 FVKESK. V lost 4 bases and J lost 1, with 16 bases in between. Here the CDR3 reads CASSRLGGGGQETQYF. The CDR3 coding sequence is TGTGCCAGCAGCCGACTGGGGGGAGGCGGCCAAGAGACCCAGTACTTC.

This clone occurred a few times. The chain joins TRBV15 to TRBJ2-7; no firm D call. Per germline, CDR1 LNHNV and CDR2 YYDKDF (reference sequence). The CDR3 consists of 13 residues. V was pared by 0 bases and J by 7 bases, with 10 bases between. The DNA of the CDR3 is TGTGCCACCAGCAGAGATCGATTGGGGGAGCAGTACTTC. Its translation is CATSRDRLGEQYF.

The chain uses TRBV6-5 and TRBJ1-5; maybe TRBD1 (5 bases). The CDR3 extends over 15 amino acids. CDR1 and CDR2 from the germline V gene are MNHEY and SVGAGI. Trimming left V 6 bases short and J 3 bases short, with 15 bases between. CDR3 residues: CASSPQGGYNQPQHF. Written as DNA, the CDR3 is TGTGCCAGCAGCCCCCAGGGAGGGTACAATCAGCCCCAGCATTTT.

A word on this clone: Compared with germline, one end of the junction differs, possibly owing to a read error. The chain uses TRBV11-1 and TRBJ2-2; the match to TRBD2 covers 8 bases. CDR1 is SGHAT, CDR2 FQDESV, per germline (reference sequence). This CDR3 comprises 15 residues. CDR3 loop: CASSLAGLWTGELFF. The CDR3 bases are TGTGCCAGCAGTTTAGCGGGATTGTGGACCGGGGAGCTGTTTTTT.

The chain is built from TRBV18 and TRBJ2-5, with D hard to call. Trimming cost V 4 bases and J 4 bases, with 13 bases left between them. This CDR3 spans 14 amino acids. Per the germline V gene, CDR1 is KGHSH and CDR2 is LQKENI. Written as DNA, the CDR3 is TGTGCCAGCTCACAGCTTGACAAAAGAGAGACCCAGTACTTC. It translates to CASSQLDKRETQYF.

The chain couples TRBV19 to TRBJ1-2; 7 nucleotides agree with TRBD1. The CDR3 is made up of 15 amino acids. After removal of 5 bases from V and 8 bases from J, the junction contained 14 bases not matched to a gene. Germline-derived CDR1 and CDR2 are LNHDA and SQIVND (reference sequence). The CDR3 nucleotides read TGTGCCAGTAGTCAAAGGACAGGAGGGGCCAGGGGCTACACCTTC. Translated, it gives CASSQRTGGARGYTF.

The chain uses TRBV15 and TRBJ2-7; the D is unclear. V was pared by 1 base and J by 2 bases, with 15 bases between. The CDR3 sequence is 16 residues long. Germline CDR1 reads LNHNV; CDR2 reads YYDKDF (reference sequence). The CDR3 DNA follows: TGTGCCACCAGCAGAGCCAGGTCAGCTACCCCCTACGAGCAGTACTTC. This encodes CATSRARSATPYEQYF.

The CDR3 sequence is CASHYNYGYTF. CDR3 sequence (DNA): TGTGCCAGCCACTATAACTATGGCTACACCTTC. The chain links TRBV5-6 to TRBJ1-2; D is ambiguous. V gave up 7 bases and J gave up 1 base, with 5 bases separating them. Germline loops: CDR1 SGHDT, CDR2 YYEEEE. This CDR3 contains 11 residues.

CDR3 amino acids: CASSLAGHSTDTQYF. CDR3 in DNA: TGTGCCAGCAGCTTAGCGGGACATAGCACAGATACGCAGTATTTT. This chain joins TRBV7-2 and TRBJ2-3, with a weak D call TRBD1 (6 bases). Germline loops: CDR1 SGHTA, CDR2 FQGNSA. There are 15 residues in the CDR3. V lost 0 bases to trimming and J lost 0 bases, with 7 bases between them.

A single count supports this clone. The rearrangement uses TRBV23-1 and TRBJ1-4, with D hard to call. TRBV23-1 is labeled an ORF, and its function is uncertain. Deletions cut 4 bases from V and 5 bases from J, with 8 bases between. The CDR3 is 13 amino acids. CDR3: CASSRRLNEKLFF. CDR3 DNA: TGCGCCAGCAGTCGCAGGTTAAATGAAAAACTGTTTTTT.

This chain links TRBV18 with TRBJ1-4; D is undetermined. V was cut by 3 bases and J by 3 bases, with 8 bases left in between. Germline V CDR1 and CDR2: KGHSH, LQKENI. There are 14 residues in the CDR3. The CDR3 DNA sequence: TGTGCCAGCTCACCCGGGATCTCTAATGAAAAACTGTTTTTT. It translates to CASSPGISNEKLFF.

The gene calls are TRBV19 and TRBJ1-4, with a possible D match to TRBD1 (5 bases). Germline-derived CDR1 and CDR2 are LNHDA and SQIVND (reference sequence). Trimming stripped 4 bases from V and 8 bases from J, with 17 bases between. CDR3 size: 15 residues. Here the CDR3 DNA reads TGTGCCAGTAGTAATCTCTCTGGGGGAAAAGAAAAACTGTTTTTT. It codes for CASSNLSGGKEKLFF.